A selection of T cell receptor beta chains follows, all from one sample in a study of blood T cell repertoires in COVID-19. TCRdb's table, derived via immunoSEQ multiplex PCR, lists solely in-frame clones and lacks some. The sample comprises roughly 290,000 clones, around 82% of which are singletons, and 0.7% to 0.9% rests with the top ten. What was sequenced was peripheral blood. The source of these receptors is a human donor with COVID-19, enrolled during active disease. The donor label of this sample is uncertain. CDR3s include the opening cysteine and the closing phenylalanine or tryptophan.

TRBV6-1	TRBJ2-1	CASTLSGRQFF
TRBV19	TRBJ1-1	CASSITGEITEAFF
TRBV11-2	TRBJ2-1	CASSLDWGVGEQFF
TRBV24-1	TRBJ2-2	CATGRGRARGDTGELFF
TRBV11-1	TRBJ2-7	CASSSGGSFRYEQYF
TRBV4-1	TRBJ2-1	CASSQDLTGPSNEQFF
TRBV5-1	TRBJ1-1	CASSLTPPGSMNTEAFF
TRBV5-1	TRBJ2-3	CASSLAQGIKGDTQYF
TRBV3-1/TRBV3-2	TRBJ1-1	CASSQVGQGASEAFF
TRBV5-1	TRBJ2-7	CASSLYPGTGTYEQYF
TRBV5-4	TRBJ2-1	CASSLDGSSYNEQFF
TRBV4-1	TRBJ1-1	CASSQRQGSNTEAFF
TRBV11-3	TRBJ2-2	CASSHDRRTNTGELFF
TRBV4-2	TRBJ1-2	CASSQIGQSNYGYTF
TRBV7-2	TRBJ2-6	CASSLTGTGANVLTF
TRBV9	TRBJ2-1	CASSVGGSGAYNEQFF
TRBV23-1	TRBJ1-4	CASSQFYFWASQNEKLFF
TRBV10-3	TRBJ1-4	CAISPSQGAGEKLFF
TRBV19	TRBJ1-4	CASGQKGGFPHEKLFF
TRBV4-3	TRBJ2-6	CASSQDRGGMSSGANVLTF
TRBV5-1	TRBJ2-5	CASSLAGETQYF
TRBV6-5	TRBJ1-2	CASKLVEANYGYTF
TRBV29-1	TRBJ1-1	CSASWRGEKAFF
TRBV7-2	TRBJ1-6	CASSLSGAQGAPLHF
TRBV2	TRBJ1-5	CASSVRGAGNQPQHF
TRBV3-1/TRBV3-2	TRBJ1-1	CASSHPRTGTEAFF
TRBV5-6	TRBJ2-1	CASSRALADTKFF
TRBV6-6	TRBJ1-1	CASHPRGRGTEAFF
TRBV6-2/TRBV6-3	TRBJ2-1	CASGRTSGQYRNEQFF
TRBV11-2	TRBJ1-6	CASSANSGRSNSPLHF
TRBV19	TRBJ2-7	CASSIAGGAAYEQYF
TRBV30	TRBJ1-2	CAWNGGDYGYTF